This entry lists 17 T cell receptor beta chains sequenced from one sample in a study of type 1 and type 2 diabetes patients. Genomic DNA was the PCR template. The TCR beta CDR3 region was amplified using 30 forward and 13 reverse primers. TCRdb re-called the multiplex PCR reads through MiXCR, storing one row per CDR3 protein. The table lists about 270,000 distinct CDR3 sequences, around 47% of them singletons. The material sequenced was peripheral blood mononuclear cells (PBMCs). The receptors stem from a man younger than 35 with type 2 diabetes.

V is TRBV7-3 and J is TRBJ2-5, with 8 bases that match TRBD2. Germline V gene sequence: CDR1 SGHTA, CDR2 FQGTGA. This CDR3 comprises 14 residues. Trimming cost V 3 bases and J 5 bases; bases outside gene matches: 5. The CDR3 protein is CASSLSGSWETQYF. DNA of the CDR3: TGTGCCAGCAGCTTGAGCGGGAGCTGGGAGACCCAGTACTTC.

V gene TRBV2 combines with J gene TRBJ2-3; possible D gene TRBD1, 5 bases. The germline V gene has CDR1 SNHLY and CDR2 FYNNEI. V lost 6 bases, J lost 2 bases, and 24 bases lay in between. The CDR3 has 18 residues. The CDR3 region has the DNA TGTGCCAGCAGAGCAACCAGGGCGTATGGTTCCCCCACAGATACGCAGTATTTT. Translating it yields CASRATRAYGSPTDTQYF.

The genes are TRBV6-2 or TRBV6-3 and TRBJ1-1, with D possibly TRBD1 on 6 matching bases. The CDR3 has 13 amino acids. Trimming shortened V by 8 bases and J by 4 bases, and 14 bases separated the two germline ends. Per the germline V gene, CDR1 is MNHEY and CDR2 is SVGEGT. The CDR3 loop reads CASEGGGFTEAFF. CDR3 nucleotides: TGTGCCAGCGAGGGGGGAGGTTTCACTGAAGCTTTCTTT.

The chain employs TRBV5-5 and TRBJ1-1; no reliable D call. This CDR3 comprises 15 residues. Germline V lookup: CDR1 SGHKS, CDR2 YYEKEE (reference sequence). V lost 0 bases to trimming and J lost 5 bases, with 14 bases between them. CDR3 loop: CASSLEGRAWTEAFF. Written as DNA, the CDR3 is TGTGCCAGCAGCTTGGAAGGTCGGGCGTGGACTGAAGCTTTCTTT.

On this clonotype: Relative to the germline gene, one junction end is altered; a read error may explain this. The chain joins TRBV7-6 to TRBJ2-1; possible D gene TRBD1, 6 bases. The germline V gene has CDR1 SGHVS and CDR2 FNYEAQ. The CDR3 has 16 residues. CDR3 nucleotide sequence: TGTGCCAGCAGCCCGCGGCCGGACAGCTCCTACAAAGAGCAGTTCTTC. This codes for CASSPRPDSSYKEQFF.

Only a few counts were recorded for this clonotype. V usage is TRBV30 and J usage is TRBJ2-2, with 7 positions matching TRBD1. The CDR3 has 17 residues. The junction had 13 bases not matched to a gene; V was cut back by 1 base and J by 5 bases. Per germline, CDR1 GTSNPN and CDR2 SVGIG (reference sequence). CDR3 sequence reads: CAWSGPGLARGTGELFF. CDR3 DNA: TGTGCCTGGAGTGGGCCGGGGCTAGCCAGGGGGACCGGGGAGCTGTTTTTT.

The chain couples TRBV7-3 to TRBJ2-7; the D is unclear. The CDR3 totals 12 residues. Germline V gene lookup returns CDR1 SGHTA and CDR2 FQGTGA. The ends were cut back, 9 bases at V and 1 base at J, with 10 bases in the middle. CDR3 sequence reads: CASGPGSYEQYF. For the CDR3, the DNA is TGTGCCAGTGGTCCCGGGTCCTACGAGCAGTACTTC.

The J gene is TRBJ1-5, the V gene TRBV15; D ambiguous. Germline V CDR1 and CDR2: LNHNV, YYDKDF (reference sequence). The CDR3 is 14 residues long. V shed 5 bases and J shed 6 bases, with 14 bases lying between them. CDR3 DNA sequence: TGTGCCACCAGCCCCAGATCGGGTGGTCAGCCCCAGCATTTT. It translates to CATSPRSGGQPQHF. Full variable domain (remainder filled in from reference TRBV15 and TRBJ1-5): DAMVIQNPRYQVTQFGKPVTLSCSQTLNHNVMYWYQQKSSQAPKLLFHYYDKDFNNEADTPDNFQSRRPNTSFCFLDIRSPGLGDTAMYLCATSPRSGGQPQHFGDGTRLSIL.

The CDR3 region is CASRPPGHEFTGELFF. CDR3 bases: TGCGCCAGCAGACCCCCGGGACACGAGTTTACCGGGGAGCTGTTTTTT. The chain uses TRBV5-1 and TRBJ2-2, with D possibly being TRBD1 (6 bases). V lost 5 bases, J lost 5 bases, and 19 bases lay in between. This CDR3 has 16 residues. Germline V lookup: CDR1 SGHRS, CDR2 YFSETQ.

The J gene is TRBJ1-1, the V gene TRBV9, with D perhaps matching TRBD1 (6 bases). This CDR3 spans 13 amino acids. Trimming took off 2 bases at V and 6 bases at J, with 11 bases between the two ends. Germline-derived CDR1 and CDR2 are SGDLS and YYNGEE. CDR3 region: CASSVAAGAEAFF. DNA for the CDR3: TGTGCCAGCAGCGTCGCGGCAGGGGCTGAAGCTTTCTTT.

The V call is TRBV20-1, the J call TRBJ2-5, with TRBD1 matching over 10 bases. Germline lookup yields CDR1 DFQATT and CDR2 SNEGSKA (reference sequence). CDR3 length equals 14 residues. CDR3 in amino acids: CSAWYPGQGETQYF. The CDR3 nucleotides are TGCAGCGCCTGGTACCCGGGACAGGGGGAGACCCAGTACTTC.

CDR3 coding DNA: TGTGCCAGTAGTATTGCGGGGGATGGCTACACCTTC. Translating it yields CASSIAGDGYTF. The V call is TRBV19, the J call TRBJ1-2, with a tentative D call TRBD1 (5 bases). The CDR3 spans 12 residues. CDR1 is LNHDA and CDR2 is SQIVND in the germline V gene (reference sequence). Trimming left V 3 bases short and J 6 bases short, with 8 bases between.

The chain couples TRBV29-1 to TRBJ1-2, with 8 bases fitting TRBD1. Germline assignment: CDR1 SQVTM and CDR2 ANQGSEA. V was pared by 8 bases and J by 8 bases, with 7 bases of the junction left unmatched. CDR3 length: 11 amino acids. The CDR3 is CSPKDREGYTF. The CDR3 region has the DNA TGCAGCCCAAAGGACAGGGAAGGCTACACCTTC. Full variable domain (rest looked up from reference TRBV29-1 and TRBJ1-2): SAVISQKPSRDICQRGTSLTIQCQVDSQVTMMFWYRQQPGQSLTLIATANQGSEATYESGFVIDKFPISRPNLTFSTLTVSNMSPEDSSIYLCSPKDREGYTFGSGTRLTVV.

The chain employs TRBV2 and TRBJ1-2; D gene unclear. V lost 6 bases, J lost 5 bases, and 16 bases lay in between. This CDR3 spans 14 amino acids. Germline CDR1 and CDR2: SNHLY and FYNNEI. The CDR3 coding sequence is TGTGCCAGCAGCCCAGCCCGAGACGGGTATGGCTACACCTTC. This codes for CASSPARDGYGYTF.

This sequence joins TRBV30 and TRBJ2-1; 15 nucleotides agree with TRBD2. Germline CDR1 reads GTSNPN; CDR2 reads SVGIG (reference sequence). Trimming cost V 1 base and J 15 bases; bases outside gene matches: 4. The CDR3 spans 13 residues. The CDR3 nucleotides are TGTGCCTGGAGTGGAGGACTAGCGGGAGGGCCGTTCTTC. This encodes CAWSGGLAGGPFF.

Of note for this clonotype: One junction end disagrees with the germline gene, perhaps due to a read error. This rearrangement joins TRBV6-1 to TRBJ2-1, with a possible D match to TRBD2 (5 bases). Germline CDR1 MNHNS, CDR2 SASEGT. The CDR3 is 15 residues long. For the CDR3, the DNA is TGTGCCAGCAGTTTTTCGGGGAGTGGCTACAATAAGCAGTTCTTC. Encoded protein: CASSFSGSGYNKQFF.

This chain links TRBV30 with TRBJ2-3; D unclear. Looked up from germline, CDR1 is GTSNPN and CDR2 is SVGIG (reference sequence). The CDR3 spans 14 residues. V was pared by 3 bases and J by 0 bases, with 10 bases between. The CDR3 coding sequence is TGTGCCTGGAGCAAAGAGGATAGCACAGATACGCAGTATTTT. The encoded protein is CAWSKEDSTDTQYF.